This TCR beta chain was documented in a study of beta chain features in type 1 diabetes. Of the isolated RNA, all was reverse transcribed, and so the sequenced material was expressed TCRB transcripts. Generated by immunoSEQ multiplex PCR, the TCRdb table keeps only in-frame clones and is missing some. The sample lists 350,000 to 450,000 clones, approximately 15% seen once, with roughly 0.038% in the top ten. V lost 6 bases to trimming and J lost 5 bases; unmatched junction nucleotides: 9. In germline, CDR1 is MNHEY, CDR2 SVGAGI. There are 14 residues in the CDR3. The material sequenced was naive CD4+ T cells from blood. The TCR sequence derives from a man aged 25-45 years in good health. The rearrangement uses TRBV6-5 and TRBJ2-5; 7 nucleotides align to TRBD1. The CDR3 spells CASRFEGAWETQYF. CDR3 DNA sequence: TGTGCCAGCAGATTCGAGGGGGCCTGGGAGACCCAGTACTTC.